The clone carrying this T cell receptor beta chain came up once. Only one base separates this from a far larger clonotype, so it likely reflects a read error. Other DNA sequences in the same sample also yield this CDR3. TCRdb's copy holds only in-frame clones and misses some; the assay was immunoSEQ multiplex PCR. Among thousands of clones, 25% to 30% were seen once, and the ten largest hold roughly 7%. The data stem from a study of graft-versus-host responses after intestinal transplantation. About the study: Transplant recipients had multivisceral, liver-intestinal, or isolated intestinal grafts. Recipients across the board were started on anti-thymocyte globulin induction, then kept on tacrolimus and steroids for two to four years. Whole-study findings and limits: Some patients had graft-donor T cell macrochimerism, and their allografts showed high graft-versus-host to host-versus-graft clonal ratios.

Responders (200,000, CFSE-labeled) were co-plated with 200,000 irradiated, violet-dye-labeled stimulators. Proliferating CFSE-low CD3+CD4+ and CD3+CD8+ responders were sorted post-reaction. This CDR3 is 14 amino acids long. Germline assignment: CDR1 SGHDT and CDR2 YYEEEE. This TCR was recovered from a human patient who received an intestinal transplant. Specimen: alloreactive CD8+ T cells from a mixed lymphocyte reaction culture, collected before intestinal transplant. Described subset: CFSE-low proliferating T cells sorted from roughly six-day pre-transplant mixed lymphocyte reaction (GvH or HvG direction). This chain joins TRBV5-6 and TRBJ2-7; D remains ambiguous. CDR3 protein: CASSLVVPAGEQYF. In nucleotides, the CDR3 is TGTGCCAGCAGCTTGGTTGTCCCGGCAGGCGAGCAATACTTC.